These 26 T cell receptor beta chains share one sample of origin, sequenced in a study of early T cells in non-severe SARS-CoV-2 infection. MiXCR, run by TCRdb on the 5' RACE reads, gives a single entry per CDR3 protein. In the table there are some 40,000 distinct CDR3 sequences, roughly 4.3% of which are singletons. The specimen sequenced was whole blood. The receptors shown here come from an adult who was a healthcare worker with PCR-confirmed SARS-CoV-2 infection or an uninfected control (not recorded which).

This chain connects TRBV6-1 to TRBJ2-1; no clear D. V gave up 1 base and J gave up 4 bases, with 11 bases separating them. The CDR3 is 15 amino acids. Germline CDR1 MNHNS, CDR2 SASEGT. CDR3 protein: CASSEVGSKYNEQFF. The CDR3 nucleotides read TGTGCCAGCAGTGAAGTTGGCAGTAAATACAATGAGCAGTTCTTC.

This clonotype was detected many times. V gene TRBV28 combines with J gene TRBJ2-1, with a possible D match to TRBD2 (5 bases). CDR1 and CDR2 from the germline V gene are MDHEN and SYDVKM. The CDR3 is made up of 15 amino acids. Trimming left V 2 bases short and J 2 bases short, with 10 bases between. The CDR3: CASSLISGTYNEQFF. CDR3 DNA sequence: TGTGCCAGCAGTTTAATCTCGGGAACCTACAATGAGCAGTTCTTC. The full variable domain, with the rest looked up from reference TRBV28 and TRBJ2-1, is DVKVTQSSRYLVKRTGEKVFLECVQDMDHENMFWYRQDPGLGLRLIYFSYDVKMKEKGDIPEGYSVSREKKERFSLILESASTNQTSMYLCASSLISGTYNEQFFGPGTRLTVL.

This clonotype was seen at least ten times. This sequence joins TRBV28 and TRBJ2-5; D unresolved. Germline loops: CDR1 MDHEN, CDR2 SYDVKM. This CDR3 is built from 15 residues. V was trimmed by 7 bases and J by 5 bases, leaving 20 bases between them. CDR3 DNA sequence: TGTGCCAGCACTCCGCCGACCGGAATGATGGAGACCCAGTACTTC. It translates to CASTPPTGMMETQYF.

This clonotype was observed at least ten times. V and J are TRBV11-2 and TRBJ2-7; D is possibly TRBD2 (6 bases). Germline-derived CDR1 and CDR2 are SGHAT and FQNNGV. Trimming removed 5 bases at V and 4 bases at J, with 12 bases between. This CDR3 has 13 amino acids. The CDR3 loop reads CASSPGLRYEQYF. CDR3 coding DNA: TGTGCCAGCAGCCCAGGACTAAGATACGAGCAGTACTTC. Based on the CDR3 plus reference TRBV11-2 and TRBJ2-7, the full variable domain is EAGVAQSPRYKIIEKRQSVAFWCNPISGHATLYWYQQILGQGPKLLIQFQNNGVVDDSQLPKDRFSAERLKGVDSTLKIQPAKLEDSAVYLCASSPGLRYEQYFGPGTRLTVT.

This chain uses TRBV2 with TRBJ1-1; D is perhaps TRBD1 (5 bases). The germline CDR1 and CDR2 sequences are SNHLY and FYNNEI. Trimming stripped 4 bases from V and 5 bases from J, with 11 bases between. The CDR3 is made up of 13 amino acids. The CDR3 DNA follows: TGTGCCAGCAGTGTCCGCGGGGGAACTGAAGCTTTCTTT. As protein: CASSVRGGTEAFF.

Notes on this clonotype: A read error may account for a junction end that differs from germline. V is TRBV7-7 and J is TRBJ2-2, with D maybe TRBD2 (6 bases). The germline V gene has CDR1 SSHAT and CDR2 FNYEAQ (reference sequence). The CDR3 has 16 amino acids. CDR3 coding DNA: TGTGCTAGCAGCTTAGAGCGGGCAGGGTCGGCCGGGGAGCTGTTTTTT. Residues: CASSLERAGSAGELFF.

Regarding this clonotype: One base away lies a much larger clone, so this may be a sequencing read error. This rearrangement joins TRBV25-1 to TRBJ2-7; D gene uncertain. This CDR3 has 15 amino acids. Germline V gene data show CDR1 as MGHDK and CDR2 as SYGVNS. The CDR3: CASSGFSLGSYGQYF. CDR3 nucleotides: TGTGCCAGCAGTGGTTTCTCCCTAGGCTCCTACGGGCAGTACTTC.

This clonotype has a count of ten or more. The chain uses TRBV11-2 and TRBJ2-1, with a tentative D call TRBD1 (6 bases). Trimming left V 5 bases short and J 4 bases short, with 15 bases between. This CDR3 is built from 15 residues. The germline V gene has CDR1 SGHAT and CDR2 FQNNGV. CDR3 in DNA: TGTGCCAGCAGCGACGTGGGGGCGCCTTACAATGAGCAGTTCTTC. Its protein product is CASSDVGAPYNEQFF.

This clonotype was seen a handful of times. The chain joins TRBV5-5 to TRBJ2-3, with D hard to call. The germline gives CDR1 SGHKS, CDR2 YYEKEE (reference sequence). Trimming took 0 bases from V and 2 from J, leaving 16 bases between them. CDR3 length: 17 amino acids. The CDR3 nucleotides are TGTGCCAGCAGCTTGGGTCTGGGATCTCTACCCACAGATACGCAGTATTTT. It yields the protein CASSLGLGSLPTDTQYF. The full variable domain, with the rest looked up from reference TRBV5-5 and TRBJ2-3, is DAGVTQSPTHLIKTRGQQVTLRCSPISGHKSVSWYQQVLGQGPQFIFQYYEKEERGRGNFPDRFSARQFPNYSSELNVNALLLGDSALYLCASSLGLGSLPTDTQYFGPGTRLTVL.

This clonotype has a count of ten or more. The chain has TRBV5-6 and TRBJ2-3; no clear D gene. Trimming cost V 1 base and J 6 bases, with 12 bases left between them. The CDR3 covers 14 residues. Germline CDR1 SGHDT, CDR2 YYEEEE. Here the CDR3 DNA reads TGTGCCAGCAGCTTGTTTGGGGTCGGGGATACGCAGTATTTT. Translation: CASSLFGVGDTQYF.

Within the sample, this clonotype is large (0.1 to 1%). The genes are TRBV2 and TRBJ2-2, with 11 positions matching TRBD2. The CDR3 covers 15 residues. V lost 6 bases and J lost 3; bases outside the gene matches: 3. The germline CDR1 and CDR2 sequences are SNHLY and FYNNEI. CDR3 nucleotide sequence: TGTGCCAGCAGCCCGGGACTAGCGGACACCGGGGAGCTGTTTTTT. It is translated as CASSPGLADTGELFF.

This clonotype was seen at least ten times. The chain links TRBV7-6 to TRBJ2-1; unclear D gene. The germline V gene has CDR1 SGHVS and CDR2 FNYEAQ. V lost 3 bases and J lost 0, with 9 bases in between. The CDR3 runs to 15 residues. This CDR3 is CASSFQKFSYNEQFF. The CDR3 bases are TGTGCCAGCAGCTTTCAGAAATTCTCCTACAATGAGCAGTTCTTC.

This clonotype came up many times. V gene TRBV11-2 combines with J gene TRBJ2-5; 8 bases are a match to TRBD1. CDR3 size: 15 residues. J was trimmed by 2 bases and V by 4 bases; bases with no gene match: 6. Germline CDR1 SGHAT, CDR2 FQNNGV. CDR3 residues: CASSSRQGLQETQYF. The CDR3 region has the DNA TGTGCCAGCAGCTCTCGACAGGGGTTACAAGAGACCCAGTACTTC.

This clonotype was counted many times. The rearrangement uses TRBV12-3 or TRBV12-4 and TRBJ2-1; TRBD1 matches at 9 bases. This CDR3 contains 15 residues. Germline trimming cut 7 bases from V and 4 bases from J; bases unmatched to any gene: 8. CDR3 DNA: TGTGCCAGCACCCCTCTGACAGGGGGATACAATGAGCAGTTCTTC. This translates into CASTPLTGGYNEQFF.

Comment on this clonotype: This sequence may be a read error, since a much larger clone differs from it by one base. The CDR3 here is CSVWTDLAIF. DNA of the CDR3: TGCAGCGTTTGGACGGATTTGGCTATCTTT. This chain links TRBV29-1 with TRBJ1-1; D is undetermined. Germline V lookup: CDR1 SQVTM, CDR2 ANQGSEA. The CDR3 length is 10 residues.

In its sample, this clonotype was seen many times. The rearrangement joins TRBV4-1 to TRBJ1-2, with 7 bases lining up with TRBD1. This CDR3 is built from 16 residues. The junction had 10 bases not matched to a gene; V was cut back by 1 base and J by 5 bases. Germline V gene lookup returns CDR1 MGHRA and CDR2 YSYEKL. This CDR3 is CASSQAWGGGKYGYTF. The CDR3 DNA reads as TGCGCCAGCAGCCAAGCATGGGGAGGGGGCAAGTATGGCTACACCTTC.

In its sample, this clonotype was seen a few times. This rearrangement joins TRBV6-1 to TRBJ1-1; D is perhaps TRBD1 (5 bases). This CDR3 contains 14 residues. From germline, CDR1 is MNHNS and CDR2 SASEGT. Trimming removed 8 bases at V and 3 bases at J, with 16 bases between. In DNA form, the CDR3 reads TGTGCCAGCCTGCCAGCCAGGGATTACACTGAAGCTTTCTTT. Its protein product is CASLPARDYTEAFF.

Only a few counts were recorded for this clonotype. The genes are TRBV28 and TRBJ2-2; unclear D gene. The CDR3 runs to 15 residues. Germline-derived CDR1 and CDR2 are MDHEN and SYDVKM. V shed 7 bases and J shed 2 bases, with 14 bases lying between them. The CDR3 coding sequence is TGTGCCAGCACGGACCCCACGACAAACACCGGGGAGCTGTTTTTT. This encodes CASTDPTTNTGELFF.

This clonotype has ten or more counts. The V and J genes are TRBV20-1 and TRBJ1-6; D not resolved. There are 14 residues in the CDR3. CDR1 is DFQATT, CDR2 SNEGSKA, per germline (reference sequence). Trimming pared 6 bases from V and 6 bases from J, leaving 15 bases between. CDR3 region: CSAPAGLGNSPLHF. The CDR3 coding sequence is TGCAGTGCCCCCGCGGGATTGGGTAATTCACCCCTCCACTTT.

This clonotype was seen a handful of times. This chain uses TRBV4-1 with TRBJ1-3; no reliable D call. V was clipped by 1 base and J by 2 bases, with 9 bases between them. The germline CDR1 and CDR2 sequences are MGHRA and YSYEKL. CDR3 length: 15 residues. The CDR3 here is CASSQVGGTGNTIYF. CDR3 coding DNA: TGCGCCAGCAGCCAAGTTGGCGGTACTGGAAACACCATATATTTT.

The V and J genes are TRBV28 and TRBJ1-1; 7 bases line up with TRBD1. CDR1 is MDHEN, CDR2 SYDVKM, per germline. Unmatched junction bases numbered 1, after V lost 2 bases and J lost 10 bases. The CDR3 extends over 11 amino acids. CDR3 DNA sequence: TGTGCCAGCAGTTTAAACAGGGGAGCTTTCTTT. Encoded protein: CASSLNRGAFF.

This clonotype occurred many times. The V call is TRBV25-1, the J call TRBJ2-5; D is perhaps TRBD1 (5 bases). Germline V CDR1 and CDR2: MGHDK, SYGVNS. With 6 bases removed from V and 1 base from J, the gap between germline ends came to 9 bases. The CDR3 totals 13 residues. This CDR3 reads CASRPQVQETQYF. The CDR3 DNA sequence: TGTGCCAGCAGGCCACAGGTCCAAGAGACCCAGTACTTC.

There are a few counts of this clonotype. CDR3 bases: TGTGCCAGCAGCGTAGCTATAGGGGTAGACTACGAGCAGTACTTC. Protein: CASSVAIGVDYEQYF. This chain connects TRBV9 to TRBJ2-7, with D tentatively TRBD1 (5 bases). Trimming shortened V by 0 bases and J by 3 bases, and 13 bases separated the two germline ends. This CDR3 is 15 amino acids long. The V gene's germline CDR1 is SGDLS and CDR2 YYNGEE.

There are many counts of this clonotype. The chain carries TRBV23-1 and TRBJ2-7; D may be TRBD2 (6 bases). TRBV23-1 is an ORF for which the function is uncertain. V shed 7 bases and J shed 0 bases, with 16 bases lying between them. The CDR3 totals 15 residues. DNA for the CDR3: TGCGCCAGCAATCTCGGACCGACTAGCTCCTACGAGCAGTACTTC. Its translation is CASNLGPTSSYEQYF.

The table lists this clonotype with a few counts. The chain combines TRBV6-4 with TRBJ2-3; D is unclear. The V gene lost 3 bases and the J gene lost 1 base, with 5 bases spanning the gap. Per the germline V gene, CDR1 is MRHNA and CDR2 is SNTAGT. The CDR3 runs to 13 residues. CDR3 residues: CASSESRTDTQYF. CDR3 DNA sequence: TGTGCCAGCAGTGAGAGTCGCACAGATACGCAGTATTTT.

The genes are TRBV11-2 and TRBJ1-1, with TRBD1 as a possible D gene (5 bases). The CDR3 has 16 amino acids. Germline CDR1 is SGHAT and CDR2 is FQNNGV. V lost 3 bases to trimming and J lost 5 bases, with 19 bases between them. The CDR3 DNA follows: TGTGCCAGCAGCTTTTTGACGGGGGTAGATACGACTGAAGCTTTCTTT. It yields the protein CASSFLTGVDTTEAFF.